The rows below give T cell receptor delta chains drawn from one sample of a study of human gamma delta and Vdelta1 T cells. TCRdb fed the PCR reads to CATT. This table has about 6,500 delta-chain clones, over 30% appearing once. Their recognized antigens are unknown. Input material: Vdelta1 gamma-delta T cells from blood grown in culture (DOT cells). These receptors were obtained from a human donor in good health. The CDR3 runs from the conserved cysteine through the conserved F or W.

j_call: TRDJ4
v_call: TRDV1
cdr3_aa: CALGELGLGDTSWTRPLIF

j_call: TRDJ1
v_call: TRDV1
cdr3_aa: CALGEFVLSPPVSDKLIF

j_call: TRDJ1
v_call: TRDV1
cdr3_aa: CALHIRSTGDSRPDKLIF

j_call: TRDJ1
v_call: TRDV1
cdr3_aa: CALGDPSQPTSGIPGTDKLIF

j_call: TRDJ1
v_call: TRDV1
cdr3_aa: CALGEPAKSGLWGYRGPVGYTDKLIF

j_call: TRDJ3
v_call: TRDV1
cdr3_aa: CALGESLFPGTRQMFF

j_call: TRDJ1
v_call: TRDV1
cdr3_aa: CALGEYVLGDYTDKLIF

j_call: TRDJ1
v_call: TRDV1
cdr3_aa: CALGEPAPTGISINTDKLIF

j_call: TRDJ1
v_call: TRDV1
cdr3_aa: CALGDLPGGYGYTDKLIF

j_call: TRDJ1
v_call: TRDV1
cdr3_aa: CALGELNGLGDTGKLIF

j_call: TRDJ1
v_call: TRDV1
cdr3_aa: CALGELALPLAGGLLYTDKLIF

j_call: TRDJ1
v_call: TRDV1
cdr3_aa: CALGEGILLGIQSSNLLIF

j_call: TRDJ1
v_call: TRDV1
cdr3_aa: CALGEGFLRPLLGDLPIATDKLIF

j_call: TRDJ1
v_call: TRDV1
cdr3_aa: CALGEPTFPTVLGVHQYTDKLIF

j_call: TRDJ1
v_call: TRAV29/DV5
cdr3_aa: CSVLLCSLASCRTGGYNRGNKLIF

j_call: TRDJ1
v_call: TRDV1
cdr3_aa: CALGEGTRPDKLIF

j_call: TRDJ1
v_call: TRDV1
cdr3_aa: CALGNPNATSGGSWTDKLIF

j_call: TRDJ1
v_call: TRDV1
cdr3_aa: CALGDFSSPSRLGTDKLIF

j_call: TRDJ1
v_call: TRDV1
cdr3_aa: CALVPGGGPLLTDKLIF

j_call: TRDJ1
v_call: TRDV1
cdr3_aa: CALGATSYWGTEYTDKLIF

j_call: TRDJ1
v_call: TRDV1
cdr3_aa: CALGELRVFPTYTGDMAPDKLIF

j_call: TRDJ1
v_call: TRDV1
cdr3_aa: CALGEFFPRPGGDCHTDKLIF

j_call: TRDJ1
v_call: TRDV1
cdr3_aa: CALGELGGWGGPLTDKLIF

j_call: TRDJ1
v_call: TRDV1
cdr3_aa: CALGPSKRPLLGDTPYTDKLIF

j_call: TRDJ1
v_call: TRDV1
cdr3_aa: CALGELGPYRVLGDTRDKLIF

j_call: TRDJ1
v_call: TRDV1
cdr3_aa: CALGDSPPDWPSSYYPPWGTGTDKLIF

j_call: TRDJ1
v_call: TRDV1
cdr3_aa: CALGVLAFLRDSGRQSDKLIF

j_call: TRDJ4
v_call: TRDV1
cdr3_aa: CALGELPLAGGYARPLIF

j_call: TRDJ1
v_call: TRDV1
cdr3_aa: CALGELTRAFSGVRGTYTDKLIF

j_call: TRDJ1
v_call: TRDV1
cdr3_aa: CALGGYGGYPDKLIF

j_call: TRDJ1
v_call: TRDV1
cdr3_aa: CALGGPTSRIFITDKLIF

j_call: TRDJ1
v_call: TRDV1
cdr3_aa: CALGERYTVLGEQGDKLIF

j_call: TRDJ1
v_call: TRDV1
cdr3_aa: CALGERRTGGYYGGTDKLIF

j_call: TRDJ1
v_call: TRDV1
cdr3_aa: CALGEGVYYGFKVLGEYTDKLIF

j_call: TRDJ1
v_call: TRDV1
cdr3_aa: CALGVNYGGFAYTNKLIF

j_call: TRDJ1
v_call: TRDV1
cdr3_aa: CALGVRQQGGIALIF

j_call: TRDJ1
v_call: TRDV1
cdr3_aa: CALGLQGGYGGSLRSTDKLIF

j_call: TRDJ1
v_call: TRDV1
cdr3_aa: CALGERAPLRPLLGDTPYTDKLIF

j_call: TRDJ1
v_call: TRDV1
cdr3_aa: CALGELSYMGDKLIF

j_call: TRDJ1
v_call: TRDV1
cdr3_aa: CALGDVGAPSYWGIRGTDKLIF

j_call: TRDJ1
v_call: TRDV1
cdr3_aa: CALGELIHRGLVHTGTDKLIF

j_call: TRDJ1
v_call: TRDV1
cdr3_aa: CALGELGQPRTLKDFLEYWGCPPGDTDKLIF